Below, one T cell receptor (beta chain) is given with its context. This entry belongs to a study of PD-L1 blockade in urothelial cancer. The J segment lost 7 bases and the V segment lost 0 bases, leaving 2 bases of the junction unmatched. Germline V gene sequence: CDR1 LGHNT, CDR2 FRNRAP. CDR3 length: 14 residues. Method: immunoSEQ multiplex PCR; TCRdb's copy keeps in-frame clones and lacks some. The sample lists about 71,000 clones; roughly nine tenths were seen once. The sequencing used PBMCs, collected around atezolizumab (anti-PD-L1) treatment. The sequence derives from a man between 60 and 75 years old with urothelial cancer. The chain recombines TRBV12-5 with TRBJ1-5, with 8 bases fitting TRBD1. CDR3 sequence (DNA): TGTGCTAGTGGTTTGGTACAGGGGGGACAGCCCCAGCATTTT. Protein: CASGLVQGGQPQHF.